Shown below are 30 T cell receptor beta chains from a single sample sequenced in a study of metastatic and nonmetastatic thyroid tumors. With MiXCR, TCRdb called clones anew from the PCR reads. The profile shows around 44,000 clones, 25% to 30% of them singletons. Every patient was untreated before thyroid surgery. The specimen was blood. These receptors were collected from a male donor with papillary thyroid cancer or a benign thyroid nodule (not recorded which). Some clones in this sample may be carry-over from other donors' samples.

In this sample, this clone turned up many times. The chain employs TRBV6-1 and TRBJ1-3; perhaps TRBD1 as D (5 bases). The CDR3 spans 15 residues. The germline V gene has CDR1 MNHNS and CDR2 SASEGT. V gave up 4 bases and J gave up 0 bases, with 10 bases separating them. This CDR3 reads CASSAGGFSGNTIYF. The CDR3 DNA follows: TGTGCCAGCAGTGCGGGGGGGTTCTCTGGAAACACCATATATTTT.

This chain links TRBV5-1 with TRBJ2-3; 10 bases align to TRBD2. This CDR3 has 17 amino acids. J lost 5 bases, V lost 1 base, and 10 bases had no gene match. The germline V gene has CDR1 SGHRS and CDR2 YFSETQ. The chain's CDR3 is CASSLTTRLAGGDTQYF. CDR3 DNA: TGCGCCAGCAGCTTGACCACTCGGTTAGCGGGAGGAGATACGCAGTATTTT.

Comment on this clone: One junction end does not reproduce the germline sequence, and a read error may be involved. Other DNA variants within this sample encode the same CDR3. This chain connects TRBV6-1 to TRBJ2-2, with D perhaps TRBD1 (6 bases). The CDR3 extends over 14 amino acids. The V gene's germline CDR1 is MNHNS and CDR2 SASEGT. In DNA, the CDR3 is TGTGCCAGCGCACGCGGACAGTACACCGGTGAGCTTTTTTTT. Residues: CASARGQYTGELFF.

The chain uses TRBV5-1 and TRBJ1-1; tentative D call: TRBD1 (6 bases). V lost 2 bases, J lost 4 bases, and 9 bases lay in between. In germline, CDR1 is SGHRS, CDR2 YFSETQ. The CDR3 length is 13 residues. Here the CDR3 reads CASSFGGATEAFF. As DNA, the CDR3 is TGCGCCAGCAGCTTCGGGGGGGCCACTGAAGCTTTCTTT.

The chain links TRBV28 to TRBJ1-3; perhaps TRBD1 as D (5 bases). This CDR3 is built from 14 residues. The V and J ends lost 7 bases and 6 bases respectively, with 16 bases between them. Germline values: CDR1 MDHEN, CDR2 SYDVKM. The DNA for the CDR3 is TGTGCCAGCATTTCCCAGGGAATTGCAAACACCATATATTTT. Amino acid sequence: CASISQGIANTIYF.

This clone showed up many times. The chain uses TRBV27 and TRBJ1-5, with TRBD1 as a possible D gene (5 bases). CDR3 length: 14 residues. The germline V and J ends were trimmed by 11 bases and 5 bases, with 19 bases remaining between them. Germline CDR1 is MNHEY and CDR2 is SMNVEV (reference sequence). This chain's CDR3 is CASRPLGDDQPQHF. DNA of the CDR3: TGTGCCTCCCGACCCCTCGGGGACGATCAGCCCCAGCATTTT.

This clone has ten or more counts. The chain combines TRBV3-1 with TRBJ2-1, with a possible D match to TRBD1 (5 bases). Trimming removed 1 base from V and 4 bases from J, with 20 bases in between. The germline CDR1 and CDR2 sequences are LGHDT and YNNKEL (reference sequence). This CDR3 region has 18 residues. This CDR3 is CASSQGTRPRVGYNEQFF. CDR3 sequence (DNA): TGTGCCAGCAGCCAAGGAACCAGGCCCAGGGTCGGGTACAATGAGCAGTTCTTC.

The chain uses TRBV6-1 and TRBJ1-2; D is possibly TRBD1 (5 bases). Trimming removed 6 bases at V and 7 bases at J, with 18 bases between. Germline lookup yields CDR1 MNHNS and CDR2 SASEGT. The CDR3 length is 14 residues. The CDR3 bases are TGTGCCAGCAGACCTGATTTGTGGGGGGTTGGCTACACCTTC. Amino acids: CASRPDLWGVGYTF.

Ten or more counts support this clone. The chain combines TRBV30 with TRBJ2-7; D possibly corresponds to TRBD2 (7 bases). The CDR3 length is 15 residues. V was clipped by 3 bases and J by 0 bases, with 15 bases between them. From germline, CDR1 is GTSNPN and CDR2 SVGIG (reference sequence). The CDR3 DNA reads as TGTGCCTGGAGCTGGGGGCGGGACTACTCCTACGAGCAGTACTTC. Its translation is CAWSWGRDYSYEQYF. Filled out from reference TRBV30 and TRBJ2-7, the complete variable domain reads SQTIHQWPATLVQPVGSPLSLECTVEGTSNPNLYWYRQAAGRGLQLLFYSVGIGQISSEVPQNLSASRPQDRQFILSSKKLLLSDSGFYLCAWSWGRDYSYEQYFGPGTRLTVT.

This clone was picked up many times. A read error is possible here, since a much larger clone lies one base away. This rearrangement joins TRBV6-6 to TRBJ1-5; D is unresolved. Germline loops: CDR1 MNHNY, CDR2 SVGAGI (reference sequence). The CDR3 is 17 residues long. The CDR3 nucleotides read TGCGCCAGCAGTTCTCGGGCCGCACGGGGTGGCAATCAGCCCCAGCATTTT. Translated: CASSSRAARGGNQPQHF.

The chain employs TRBV20-1 and TRBJ2-1; 7 nucleotides align to TRBD2. J was trimmed by 8 bases and V by 5 bases; bases with no gene match: 12. This CDR3 spans 14 amino acids. Germline CDR1 reads DFQATT; CDR2 reads SNEGSKA (reference sequence). The CDR3 is CSADLASGVDEQFF. The CDR3 DNA reads TGCAGTGCTGACCTAGCTAGCGGAGTAGATGAGCAGTTCTTC.

The genes are TRBV7-2 and TRBJ2-7; the match to TRBD2 covers 11 bases. Looked up from germline, CDR1 is SGHTA and CDR2 is FQGNSA. Unmatched junction bases numbered 6, after V lost 5 bases and J lost 6 bases. The CDR3 loop spans 14 amino acids. CDR3 sequence reads: CASSATSGRSEQYF. CDR3 in DNA: TGTGCCAGCAGCGCAACTAGCGGGAGAAGCGAGCAGTACTTC.

V is TRBV20-1 and J is TRBJ1-1; 10 nucleotides line up with TRBD1. With 3 bases clipped from V and 8 bases from J, the junction kept 6 bases outside the gene matches. The CDR3 spans 13 residues. Germline CDR1 reads DFQATT; CDR2 reads SNEGSKA (reference sequence). The CDR3 sequence is CSASRDRGWEAFF. In nucleotides, the CDR3 is TGCAGTGCTAGTCGGGACAGGGGATGGGAAGCTTTCTTT.

This clone was seen a handful of times. Other nucleotide sequences from this sample produce the same CDR3. The chain is built from TRBV6-1 and TRBJ1-2; TRBD1 matches at 7 bases. J was trimmed by 4 bases and V by 5 bases; bases with no gene match: 10. Germline V lookup: CDR1 MNHNS, CDR2 SASEGT. The CDR3 is 15 amino acids. The CDR3 here is CASSRQGRSVYGYTF. CDR3 DNA: TGTGCCAGCAGTAGACAGGGACGGTCGGTCTATGGCTACACCTTC.

The table lists this clone with many counts. This sample includes further DNA sequences coding for the same CDR3. The chain couples TRBV28 to TRBJ1-2; no reliable D call. V lost 5 bases and J lost 3, with 16 bases in between. The CDR3 has 15 residues. Germline-derived CDR1 and CDR2 are MDHEN and SYDVKM. CDR3 amino acids: CASSPLDGLYYGYTF. The CDR3 region has the DNA TGTGCCAGCAGTCCCCTAGACGGGCTGTACTATGGCTACACCTTC.

This clone was observed once. The gene calls are TRBV7-8 and TRBJ2-7, with 11 bases aligning to TRBD2. This CDR3 region has 15 residues. Trimming took 4 bases from V and 2 from J; bases not matched to a gene: 4. Germline loops: CDR1 SGHVS, CDR2 FQNEAQ. The CDR3 region has the DNA TGTGCCAGCAGCTCGGCGACTAGCGGGGCCTACGAGCAGTACTTC. Amino acids: CASSSATSGAYEQYF.

The table lists this clone with many counts. The chain recombines TRBV6-6 with TRBJ2-7, with TRBD2 matching over 9 bases. CDR3 length: 14 amino acids. Germline assignment: CDR1 MNHNY and CDR2 SVGAGI (reference sequence). With V trimmed by 2 bases and J by 7 bases, 6 bases remained unmatched. The CDR3 loop reads CASSYQREEDEQYF. DNA for the CDR3: TGTGCCAGCAGTTACCAGCGGGAGGAGGATGAGCAGTACTTC.

In this sample, this clone turned up many times. The gene calls are TRBV28 and TRBJ1-2; possible D gene TRBD1, 5 bases. This CDR3 contains 13 residues. CDR1 is MDHEN, CDR2 SYDVKM, per germline. Trimming cost V 6 bases and J 7 bases, with 15 bases left between them. The CDR3 coding sequence is TGTGCCAGCAGCATCCAGGGTATCGGTGGCTACACCTTC. Translated: CASSIQGIGGYTF.

As concerns this clone: One junction end does not reproduce the germline sequence, and a read error may be involved. The chain employs TRBV2 and TRBJ2-5; D may be TRBD2 (5 bases). The CDR3 spans 15 residues. Germline loops: CDR1 SNHLY, CDR2 FYNNEI. The CDR3 protein is CAISGREGGGETQYF. The CDR3 DNA sequence: TGTGCCATCAGTGGGCGAGAGGGCGGCGGTGAGACACAGTACTTC. Complete variable domain (other parts from reference TRBV2 and TRBJ2-5): EPEVTQTPSHQVTQMGQEVILRCVPISNHLYFYWYRQILGQKVEFLVSFYNNEISEKSEIFDDQFSVERPDGSNFTLKIRSTKLEDSAMYFCAISGREGGGETQYFGPGTRLLVL.

This clone was counted ten times or more. This may be a read error, as it is one base from a much larger clone. The chain employs TRBV20-1 and TRBJ2-3; 11 bases map to TRBD1. CDR1 and CDR2 from the germline V gene are DFQATT and SNEGSKA (reference sequence). This CDR3 is built from 15 residues. The CDR3 DNA reads TGCAGTGCTGGGGAGGGGACAGGGGGGACAGATGCGCAGTATTTT. Residues: CSAGEGTGGTDAQYF.

This clone was seen a few times. The chain combines TRBV11-1 with TRBJ2-1, with 7 bases identical to TRBD2. The germline gives CDR1 SGHAT, CDR2 FQDESV (reference sequence). The trim removed 0 bases at V and 11 bases at J, leaving 10 bases unmatched. CDR3 length: 15 amino acids. Here the CDR3 DNA reads TGTGCCAGCAGCTTAGCGGGGGGGGTGATAGGGCAGCAGTTCTTC. Translation: CASSLAGGVIGQQFF.

There are many counts of this clone. The rearrangement uses TRBV20-1 and TRBJ2-1; D is possibly TRBD1 (6 bases). Germline CDR1 reads DFQATT; CDR2 reads SNEGSKA (reference sequence). V dropped 6 bases and J dropped 0 bases, with 30 bases sitting between them. The CDR3 loop spans 20 amino acids. The CDR3 bases are TGCAGTGCCCCATCACCGATGACAGGCACCAGCCACCACTCCTACAATGAGCAGTTCTTC. Amino acids: CSAPSPMTGTSHHSYNEQFF.

Ten or more counts support this clone. This chain links TRBV18 with TRBJ2-7, with 9 bases aligning to TRBD1. After removal of 1 base from V and 2 bases from J, the junction contained 12 bases not matched to a gene. The CDR3 has 18 residues. The germline gives CDR1 KGHSH, CDR2 LQKENI. CDR3 in DNA: TGTGCCAGCTCACCACGATCCCCGGGGACAGGGACGGCCTACGAGCAGTACTTC. Translated: CASSPRSPGTGTAYEQYF.

This clone was recorded many times. The germline gene is not matched at one end of the junction; a read error may be the cause. Other DNA sequences within the sample encode an identical CDR3. J is TRBJ2-7 and V is TRBV20-1; 9 nucleotides match TRBD2. Per germline, CDR1 DFQATT and CDR2 SNEGSKA (reference sequence). The CDR3 totals 12 residues. The CDR3: CSYSGSPYEQYF. The CDR3 coding sequence is TGTAGTTATAGCGGGAGTCCCTACGAGCAGTACTTC.

This clone was observed many times. The chain joins TRBV5-1 to TRBJ2-5, with TRBD1 matching over 8 bases. Germline V gene data show CDR1 as SGHRS and CDR2 as YFSETQ. Trimming took 0 bases from V and 4 from J; bases not matched to a gene: 5. The CDR3 totals 15 residues. The CDR3 sequence is CASSLGQGARETQYF. CDR3 nucleotide sequence: TGCGCCAGCAGCTTGGGTCAGGGGGCGCGAGAGACCCAGTACTTC. The whole variable domain, remainder taken from reference TRBV5-1 and TRBJ2-5, is KAGVTQTPRYLIKTRGQQVTLSCSPISGHRSVSWYQQTPGQGLQFLFEYFSETQRNKGNFPGRFSGRQFSNSRSEMNVSTLELGDSALYLCASSLGQGARETQYFGPGTRLLVL.

The J gene is TRBJ1-2, the V gene TRBV6-2 or TRBV6-3, with 9 nucleotides matching TRBD1. CDR1 and CDR2 from the germline V gene are MNHEY and SVGEGT. V was pared by 2 bases and J by 7 bases, with 5 bases of the junction left unmatched. The CDR3 extends over 14 amino acids. The CDR3 region is CASSYRGTGSGYTF. The CDR3 DNA follows: TGTGCCAGCAGTTACCGCGGGACAGGGTCTGGCTACACCTTC.

This clone came up many times. The chain recombines TRBV6-1 with TRBJ1-2; D is perhaps TRBD1 (6 bases). The V gene lost 7 bases and the J gene lost 8 bases, with 20 bases spanning the gap. Germline V gene lookup returns CDR1 MNHNS and CDR2 SASEGT. The CDR3 consists of 14 residues. The CDR3 bases are TGTGCCAGCACCTCTCTACAGGGTCGGCGAGGCTACACCTTC. Translation: CASTSLQGRRGYTF.

This clone has ten or more counts. This sample also contains other DNA sequences that code for the same CDR3. V and J are TRBV6-1 and TRBJ2-6; 10 bases align to TRBD1. This CDR3 is 17 amino acids long. The trim removed 6 bases at V and 0 bases at J, leaving 5 bases unmatched. From germline, CDR1 is MNHNS and CDR2 SASEGT. The DNA for the CDR3 is TGTGCCAGCAGACCGGGACAGGGGATCTCTGGGGCCAACGTCCTGACTTTC. This gives the protein CASRPGQGISGANVLTF.

Remarks on this clone: This may be a read error, as it is one base from a much larger clone. The V call is TRBV19, the J call TRBJ2-2; D gene ambiguous. The CDR3 spans 15 residues. Trimming removed 4 bases at V and 4 bases at J, with 13 bases between. Germline V gene data show CDR1 as LNHDA and CDR2 as SQIVND (reference sequence). This CDR3 reads CASSRVAGATGELFF. The DNA of the CDR3 is TGTGCCAGTAGTAGGGTGGCAGGCGCCACCGGGGAGCTGTTTTTT.

This clone has more than one count but fewer than ten. V and J are TRBV27 and TRBJ2-7; 11 positions match TRBD2. The CDR3 covers 15 residues. Germline loops: CDR1 MNHEY, CDR2 SMNVEV (reference sequence). Unmatched junction bases numbered 14, after V lost 9 bases and J lost 7 bases. CDR3 region: CASKTLAGGTGEQYF. CDR3 DNA: TGTGCCAGTAAGACTCTAGCGGGAGGAACGGGGGAGCAGTACTTC.